This T cell receptor (beta chain) appears in the sequencing data of a study of CD4 and CD8 cells across lung adenocarcinoma regions. Samples came from patients with localized non-small cell lung adenocarcinoma. TCRdb used MiXCR to reprocess the PCR reads, holding one entry per CDR3 protein. The repertoire holds more than 9,000 distinct CDR3 sequences, with 40% to 55% as singletons. V shed 5 bases and J 11 bases; nucleotides not matched to a gene: 8. CDR1 and CDR2 (germline): DFQATT, SNEGSKA (reference sequence). The CDR3 consists of 14 residues. The sequence was obtained from a female donor with lung adenocarcinoma. The CD4 and CD8 labels of this study may be unreliable. Sequencing was performed on CD8+ T cells from the margin of a lung tumor. The rearrangement joins TRBV20-1 to TRBJ2-2; 13 bases are a match to TRBD2. CDR3 protein: CSARILAGGTELFF. The CDR3 nucleotides read TGCAGTGCTCGCATACTAGCGGGGGGGACTGAGCTGTTTTTT.